These T cell receptor beta chains were read from a single sample in a study of control samples from healthy donors and cancer patients. Data came from immunoSEQ multiplex PCR; TCRdb stores just in-frame clones and leaves some out. The sample carries roughly 38,000 clones, about 93% recorded once. What was sequenced was blood. Receptors were obtained from a woman in her 50s in good health. Both conserved end residues are part of each CDR3.

v_call,cdr3_length,j_call,cdr3_aa
TRBV11-2,15,TRBJ2-1,CASTLGASGYNEQFF
TRBV6-6,11,TRBJ1-2,CASTGAQGYTF
TRBV7-2,13,TRBJ1-3,CASSLVGGNTIYF
TRBV27,14,TRBJ1-1,CASSLKGENTEAFF
TRBV4-3,18,TRBJ2-2,CASSLYRWPDINTGELFF
TRBV5-8,13,TRBJ2-3,CASSLHLTDTQYF
TRBV19,15,TRBJ1-1,CASTTTEATVTEAFF
TRBV5-1,18,TRBJ1-6,CASSLKLGGGQGNSPLHF
TRBV11-2,13,TRBJ2-3,CASSSGVRDTQYF
TRBV9,13,TRBJ1-5,CASSVTGDQPQHF
TRBV5-1,13,TRBJ2-4,CASSPSPKNIQYF
TRBV6-5,13,TRBJ2-5,CASSRTGWETQYF
TRBV7-2,14,TRBJ2-5,CASSYGREAKTQYF
TRBV19,16,TRBJ2-1,CASSIGAPVSYNEQFF
TRBV30,12,TRBJ2-7,CAWKGRAYEQYF
TRBV5-1,16,TRBJ2-5,CASSLERRASQETQYF
TRBV30,12,TRBJ1-2,CAWSRGNYGYTF
TRBV7-8,15,TRBJ1-5,CASSLVGGSNQPQHF
TRBV18,16,TRBJ1-1,CASSPREQGGDTEAFF
TRBV9,14,TRBJ1-3,CASSVAGSGNTIYF
TRBV7-2,19,TRBJ2-1,CASSSADRVGLSSYNEQFF
TRBV7-2,16,TRBJ2-5,CASSREASGPGETQYF
TRBV7-2,15,TRBJ1-4,CASSLLSSLNEKLFF
TRBV11-2,17,TRBJ1-2,CASSLDRGAAPFYGYTF
TRBV5-4,13,TRBJ1-2,CASTPKTNYGYTF
TRBV21-1,14,TRBJ1-1,CASSKSSIVVRAFF
TRBV9,15,TRBJ2-1,CASSVGTDNYNEQFF
TRBV3-1/TRBV3-2,13,TRBJ1-2,CASQRASGYGYTF
TRBV6-5,15,TRBJ2-3,CASSRTGLAGPTQYF
TRBV21-1,16,TRBJ1-3,CASSSGQGVAGNTIYF
TRBV28,14,TRBJ1-2,CASSFEEAYDGYTF
TRBV6-5,15,TRBJ1-2,CASSYGGDRVYGYTF
TRBV28,15,TRBJ2-7,CASSSYNRWQDEQYF
TRBV5-4,17,TRBJ1-1,CASTDRGGRGNTYEAFF
TRBV4-3,13,TRBJ1-1,CASSPTVNTEAFF
TRBV14,17,TRBJ2-2,CASSPFTRSLNTGELFF
TRBV5-4,12,TRBJ2-2,CASSLAAGELFF
TRBV3-1/TRBV3-2,18,TRBJ1-3,CASSQFQGVPSSGNTIYF
TRBV9,15,TRBJ1-6,CASSVEGQGAVLLHF
TRBV20-1,13,TRBJ2-7,CSASSGGLYEQYF
TRBV5-1,17,TRBJ2-1,CASSYDSGAGAPSEQFF
TRBV21-1,16,TRBJ1-3,CASSKFTLSSQDTIYF
TRBV6-2/TRBV6-3,12,TRBJ1-2,CASSYSASGYTF
TRBV29-1,13,TRBJ2-3,CSVDTLQTDTQYF
TRBV5-6,12,TRBJ2-7,CASSSGHAEQYF
TRBV7-9,14,TRBJ1-1,CASSKDRGNTEAFF
TRBV28,15,TRBJ1-1,CASSLRLSMNTEAFF
TRBV7-2,13,TRBJ1-4,CASRLGTGEKLFF
TRBV30,13,TRBJ1-4,CAWSSNVGEKLFF
TRBV29-1,16,TRBJ1-1,CSASVPGRPMNTEAFF